This T cell receptor beta chain was obtained from a study of blood T cell repertoires in COVID-19. Study at large: The origin of the acute and convalescent COVID-19 samples was the United States, Italy and Spain. The cDNA or gDNA used as material had been derived from T cells, B-cell-depleted T cells, or PBMCs.

In the original workflow: Reference gene primer amplification in the assay estimated nucleated cell counts. Clones were read by immunoSEQ multiplex PCR, and TCRdb kept only the in-frame ones, dropping some. D and trimming were read from the DNA, whereas the V and J calls and clone size are those reported in that table. Among roughly 100,000 clones listed, almost 85% were seen once. The V and J ends lost 5 bases and 2 bases, in that order; junction bases with no gene match: 7. Germline CDR1 reads MNHEY; CDR2 reads SMNVEV (reference sequence). The CDR3 is 15 amino acids. Material for sequencing was peripheral blood. This chain links TRBV27 with TRBJ2-7; 9 bases fit TRBD2. This TCR derives from a man between 40 and 49 years old with active or convalescent COVID-19. This CDR3 is CASSHLAGPAYEQYF. The CDR3 DNA is TGTGCCAGCAGTCACCTAGCGGGGCCGGCCTACGAGCAGTACTTC.